This entry is about one TCR beta chain. The target antigen is unknown. Combining a sample-barcoded 5' primer with a J-beta primer mix, a second PCR ran for about 7 to 11 cycles. In TCRdb, the 5' RACE reads were re-called with MiXCR into one record per CDR3 protein. Of 550,000 to 700,000 distinct CDR3 sequences listed, 27% are singletons. Germline CDR1 and CDR2: LNHDA and SQIVND (reference sequence). With 10 bases removed from V and 0 bases from J, the gap between germline ends came to 10 bases. This CDR3 has 13 residues. The sample originates from a study of blood T cells in healthy people across ages. General study findings and limits: Among long-lived donors, naive CD4+ cells were more numerous and diversity higher than in aged donors. Investigators viewed diversity estimates from one million T cells as underestimates, the study reported.

Sequenced sample: blood. The chain links TRBV19 to TRBJ1-5; D call uncertain. The TCR originated in a woman aged 70-85 years in good health. Here the CDR3 reads CATAAYSNQPQHF. In nucleotides, the CDR3 is TGTGCCACGGCGGCTTATAGCAATCAGCCCCAGCATTTT.